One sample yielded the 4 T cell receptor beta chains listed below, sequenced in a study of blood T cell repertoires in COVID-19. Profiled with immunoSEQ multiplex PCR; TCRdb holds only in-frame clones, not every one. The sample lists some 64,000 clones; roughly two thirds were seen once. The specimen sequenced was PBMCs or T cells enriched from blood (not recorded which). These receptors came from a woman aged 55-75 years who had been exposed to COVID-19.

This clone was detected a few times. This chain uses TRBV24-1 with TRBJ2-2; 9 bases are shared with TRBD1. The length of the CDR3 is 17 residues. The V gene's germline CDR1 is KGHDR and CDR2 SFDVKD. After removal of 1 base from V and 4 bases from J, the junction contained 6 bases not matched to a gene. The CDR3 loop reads CATSDLGGQGLTGELFF. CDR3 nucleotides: TGTGCCACCAGTGATTTAGGGGGACAGGGCCTCACCGGGGAGCTGTTTTTT.

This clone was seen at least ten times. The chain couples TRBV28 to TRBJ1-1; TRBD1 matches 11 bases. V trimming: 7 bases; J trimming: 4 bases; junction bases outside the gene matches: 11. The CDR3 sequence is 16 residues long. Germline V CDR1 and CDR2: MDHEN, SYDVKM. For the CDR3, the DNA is TGTGCCAGCATACCCTTGGACAGGGGGCAGGGCACTGAAGCTTTCTTT. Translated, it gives CASIPLDRGQGTEAFF.

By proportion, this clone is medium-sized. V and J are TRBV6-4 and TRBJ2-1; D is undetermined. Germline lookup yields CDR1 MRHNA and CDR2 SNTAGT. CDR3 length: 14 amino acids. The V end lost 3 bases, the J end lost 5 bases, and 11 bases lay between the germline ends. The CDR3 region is CASSEGTANNEQFF. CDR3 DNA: TGTGCCAGCAGTGAAGGAACAGCTAACAATGAGCAGTTCTTC.

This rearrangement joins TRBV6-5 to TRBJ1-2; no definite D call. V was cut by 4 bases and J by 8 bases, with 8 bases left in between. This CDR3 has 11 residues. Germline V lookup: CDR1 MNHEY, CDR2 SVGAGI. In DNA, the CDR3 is TGTGCCAGCAGTTCCCTTCTAGGCTACACCTTC. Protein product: CASSSLLGYTF.